The 25 T cell receptor beta chains given below trace back to one sample, sequenced in a study of tumor and adjacent non-tumor tissue in lung cancer. The library came from three nested PCR rounds adapted from ARM-PCR protocols. Using its own MiXCR run on the multiplex PCR reads, TCRdb lists one record per CDR3 protein. Found here are about 79,000 distinct CDR3 sequences, around 70% of them singletons; the top ten hold about a tenth. This sample's RNA came from whole unsorted tissue. Sequenced material: lung tumor tissue. The receptor source for this set is a woman aged 40 to 50 with non-small cell lung cancer.

This clonotype was observed at least ten times. V is TRBV30 and J is TRBJ2-3, with 8 nucleotides matching TRBD2. CDR3 length equals 15 residues. CDR1 and CDR2 (germline): GTSNPN, SVGIG (reference sequence). J lost 5 bases, V lost 0 bases, and 7 bases had no gene match. The CDR3 DNA is TGTGCCTGGAGTGTCGGGGGGGCGCAAGGAGATACGCAGTATTTT. Amino acids: CAWSVGGAQGDTQYF.

J is TRBJ1-6 and V is TRBV11-2; D ambiguous. CDR1 is SGHAT and CDR2 is FQNNGV in the germline V gene. V lost 4 bases and J 10 bases, leaving 23 bases between the germline ends. CDR3 length: 17 residues. The CDR3 loop reads CASSSTLGRNQSSPLHF. The CDR3 DNA sequence: TGTGCCAGCAGCTCAACATTAGGGAGAAACCAGAGCTCACCCCTCCACTTT.

About this clonotype: Germline is not matched at one junction end, which may reflect a read error. The V and J genes are TRBV12-3 or TRBV12-4 and TRBJ2-7, with 10 bases identical to TRBD2. The CDR3 consists of 17 residues. CDR3 in DNA: TGTGCTAGCAGCTCTATCTTCGGGACTAGCGTCTCCTACGAGCAGTACTTC. Protein sequence: CASSSIFGTSVSYEQYF.

Details on this clonotype: The junction differs from germline at one of its ends, possibly a read error. J is TRBJ1-6 and V is TRBV10-1, with D maybe TRBD1 (5 bases). The length of the CDR3 is 13 residues. CDR1 and CDR2 from the germline V gene are WNHNN and SYGVQD (reference sequence). The CDR3 protein is CASSVDTTSPIHF. As DNA, the CDR3 is TGCGCCAGTAGTGTGGACACAACTTCACCCATCCACTTT.

As for this clonotype: The junction departs from the called germline gene at one end, perhaps through a read error. The J gene is TRBJ2-7, the V gene TRBV11-1; 11 bases match TRBD2. CDR1 is SGHAT, CDR2 FQDESV, per germline (reference sequence). CDR3 length: 16 amino acids. CDR3 DNA: TGCACCAGCAGCATCTGGACTAGCGGGTTATTCTACGAGCAGTACTTC. Translating it yields CTSSIWTSGLFYEQYF.

As for this clonotype: The junction differs from germline at one of its ends, possibly a read error. This chain joins TRBV29-1 and TRBJ2-6; a weak D match, TRBD1 (5 bases). Germline V CDR1 and CDR2: SQVTM, ANQGSEA. The CDR3 contains 15 residues. CDR3 protein: CSVSIGGSGANILTF. As DNA, the CDR3 is TGCAGCGTTTCGATAGGTGGCTCTGGGGCCAACATCCTGACTTTC.

In the case of this clonotype: This CDR3 fails to terminate in the conserved phenylalanine or tryptophan, so it likely reflects a read error. The chain carries TRBV11-3 and TRBJ1-3; D call uncertain. The ends were cut back, 0 bases at V and 9 bases at J, with 9 bases in the middle. The germline V gene has CDR1 SGHNT and CDR2 YENEEA. The CDR3 loop spans 13 amino acids. The CDR3 DNA reads TGTGCCAGCAGCTTAGAACCCAGTGGCACCATATATTCT. As protein: CASSLEPSGTIYS.

This clonotype appeared many times. The V call is TRBV5-6, the J call TRBJ2-7; no clear D. The CDR3 loop spans 13 amino acids. CDR1 is SGHDT and CDR2 is YYEEEE in the germline V gene. V lost 0 bases and J 5 bases, leaving 9 bases between the germline ends. The CDR3 DNA reads as TGTGCCAGCAGCTTGGCCGGTCGCGACGAGCAGTACTTC. Its translation: CASSLAGRDEQYF.

As for this clonotype: An end of the junction does not agree with germline; a read error may underlie this. V is TRBV12-3 or TRBV12-4 and J is TRBJ2-1; the match to TRBD2 covers 9 bases. The CDR3 consists of 17 residues. This CDR3 is CARRRGGRSFLYNEQLF. CDR3 nucleotides: TGTGCCAGAAGGCGGGGGGGCCGTAGTTTCCTCTACAATGAGCAGTTGTTC.

This clonotype was detected only once. The germline gene is not matched at one end of the junction; a read error may be the cause. This chain connects TRBV4-2 to TRBJ2-7, with D unresolved. This CDR3 has 13 amino acids. Germline V gene sequence: CDR1 LGHNA, CDR2 YNFKEQ. Here the CDR3 DNA reads TGTGCCAGTAACCAAGCCCACCGCAAGGAGCAGTGCTTC. Its protein is CASNQAHRKEQCF.

As for this clonotype: The CDR3 does not close with the conserved phenylalanine or tryptophan, likely indicating a read error. It is unclear where the CDR3 begins or ends on the DNA, so no DNA is shown, and the CDR3 is as TCRdb lists it. The rearrangement joins TRBV11-3 to TRBJ1-1; no DNA check was done on the table's D call, TRBD1. The CDR3 extends over 13 residues, inclusive of both ends. Germline values: CDR1 SGHNT, CDR2 YENEEA. This CDR3 reads CASTRTANTETFL.

Details on this clonotype: Mismatch with germline at one junction end may stem from a read error. The J gene is TRBJ2-3, the V gene TRBV20-1; TRBD2 matches at 15 bases. Germline V CDR1 and CDR2: DFQATT, SNEGSKA (reference sequence). This CDR3 is 15 amino acids long. CDR3: CSVPGLAGGPDTQYF. The CDR3, as DNA: TGCAGTGTTCCTGGACTAGCGGGGGGGCCAGATACGCAATATTTT.

As regards this clonotype: At one of its ends the junction is not consistent with the germline gene, which may arise from a read error. The rearrangement links TRBV4-2 to TRBJ1-5, with D possibly being TRBD1 (5 bases). CDR1 and CDR2 from the germline V gene are LGHNA and YNFKEQ. The CDR3 covers 15 residues. CDR3 region: CVSSQGGAGNQPQHF. The CDR3 nucleotides read TGTGTCAGCAGCCAAGGCGGGGCCGGCAATCAGCCCCAGCATTTT.

This clonotype was observed a few times. The rearrangement links TRBV2 to TRBJ1-5; no clear D gene. The V and J ends lost 2 bases and 0 bases respectively, with 8 bases between them. CDR3 length equals 15 residues. Germline V gene lookup returns CDR1 SNHLY and CDR2 FYNNEI. The CDR3 here is CASSEQQISNQPQHF. The DNA of the CDR3 is TGTGCCAGCAGTGAACAGCAGATTAGCAATCAGCCCCAGCATTTT. The whole variable domain, remainder taken from reference TRBV2 and TRBJ1-5, is EPEVTQTPSHQVTQMGQEVILRCVPISNHLYFYWYRQILGQKVEFLVSFYNNEISEKSEIFDDQFSVERPDGSNFTLKIRSTKLEDSAMYFCASSEQQISNQPQHFGDGTRLSIL.

Many counts were recorded for this clonotype. This sequence joins TRBV14 and TRBJ1-4; D not resolved. Deletions cut 1 base from V and 4 bases from J, with 10 bases between. CDR3 length: 15 residues. Germline V lookup: CDR1 SGHDN, CDR2 FVKESK. The CDR3 DNA reads as TGTGCCAGCAGCCAAGGAAACACATTTAATGAAAAACTGTTTTTT. It encodes CASSQGNTFNEKLFF.

Turning to this clonotype: This CDR3 is missing its conserved last phenylalanine or tryptophan, likely due to a read error. The chain uses TRBV11-2 and TRBJ2-7; TRBD2 matches 7 bases. Germline values: CDR1 SGHAT, CDR2 FQNNGV. The CDR3 runs to 15 residues. The CDR3 loop reads CVSSHPGASGYEQYY. The DNA of the CDR3 is TGTGTCAGCAGCCACCCCGGGGCTAGCGGATACGAGCAGTACTAC.

J is TRBJ2-5 and V is TRBV11-3, with D unclear. Trimming cost V 9 bases and J 7 bases, with 18 bases left between them. CDR3 size: 13 residues. Looked up from germline, CDR1 is SGHNT and CDR2 is YENEEA. The DNA of the CDR3 is TGTGCCAGTAGCCAACGTGAGGCGTCGACCCAGTACTTC. It translates to CASSQREASTQYF.

The chain uses TRBV29-1 and TRBJ1-2; maybe TRBD1 (6 bases). The CDR3 loop spans 13 amino acids. V shed 8 bases and J shed 8 bases, with 21 bases lying between them. Germline assignment: CDR1 SQVTM and CDR2 ANQGSEA. The CDR3 DNA is TGCAGCATTCTCGGACCGGGGGCGGGCGGCTACACCTTC. Its translation is CSILGPGAGGYTF.

The genes are TRBV4-1 and TRBJ2-3; D is unresolved. Germline CDR1 reads MGHRA; CDR2 reads YSYEKL. The CDR3 is made up of 15 amino acids. V was cut by 7 bases and J by 0 bases, with 14 bases left in between. DNA of the CDR3: TGCGCCAGCAACCTCGTCCGGTCAAGCACAGATACGCAGTATTTT. Its protein product is CASNLVRSSTDTQYF.

The chain has TRBV4-1 and TRBJ1-4; D is ambiguous. Trimming shortened V by 1 base and J by 4 bases, and 10 bases separated the two germline ends. There are 15 residues in the CDR3. CDR1 and CDR2 from the germline V gene are MGHRA and YSYEKL. The CDR3: CASSQVAAGNEKLFF. CDR3 coding DNA: TGCGCCAGCAGCCAAGTAGCAGCGGGTAATGAAAAACTGTTTTTT.

This clonotype was picked up many times. The chain combines TRBV5-5 with TRBJ1-2, with TRBD1 as a possible D gene (6 bases). Looked up from germline, CDR1 is SGHKS and CDR2 is YYEKEE (reference sequence). The CDR3 length is 14 residues. Deletions cut 0 bases from V and 8 bases from J, with 14 bases between. CDR3 loop: CASSLVQGIDGYTF. CDR3 DNA: TGTGCCAGCAGCTTGGTACAGGGCATTGACGGCTACACCTTC.

V and J are TRBV6-5 and TRBJ2-7, with TRBD1 identical over 7 bases. Per germline, CDR1 MNHEY and CDR2 SVGAGI. The CDR3 covers 13 residues. Trimming cost V 8 bases and J 5 bases; bases outside gene matches: 9. The DNA for the CDR3 is TGTGCCAGCGGCGGACAGGCCTGGGACGAGCAGTACTTC. Its translation is CASGGQAWDEQYF.

In regard to this clonotype: One junction end disagrees with the germline gene, perhaps due to a read error. The V and J genes are TRBV6-5 and TRBJ1-2; D is unclear. The CDR3 is 13 amino acids. Germline V gives CDR1 MNHEY, CDR2 SVGAGI. CDR3 nucleotides: TGCTCCAGCAGTCCCGGGAGTGATTATGGCTACACCTTC. Translation: CSSSPGSDYGYTF.

This clonotype was picked up a small number of times. The J gene is TRBJ1-1, the V gene TRBV30; unclear D gene. The CDR3 sequence is 14 residues long. Trimming took off 5 bases at V and 4 bases at J, with 17 bases between the two ends. Germline lookup yields CDR1 GTSNPN and CDR2 SVGIG (reference sequence). The chain's CDR3 is CAWCGQALATEAFF. Here the CDR3 DNA reads TGTGCCTGGTGTGGGCAGGCTCTGGCCACTGAAGCTTTCTTT.

With respect to this clonotype: One end of the junction is discordant with germline, which a read error may explain. This chain links TRBV12-3 or TRBV12-4 with TRBJ1-5, with D unclear. The CDR3 loop spans 15 amino acids. CDR3 nucleotide sequence: TGCGCCAGGACCTCCTTTAAGGGCGGCAATCAGCCCCAGCATTTT. Translating it yields CARTSFKGGNQPQHF.